Sequencing of this T cell receptor beta chain was carried out in a study of blood T cell repertoires in COVID-19. The overall study: Researchers got acute and convalescent COVID-19 samples from the United States, Italy and Spain.

Assay: immunoSEQ multiplex PCR; the TCRdb copy retains only in-frame clones and omits some. The sample has some 220,000 clones, almost 85% seen once. Patients in Seattle were enrolled during active infection, then followed longitudinally. V trimming: 4 bases; J trimming: 0 bases; junction bases outside the gene matches: 8. Germline CDR1 SGHVS, CDR2 FQNEAQ. CDR3 length: 16 residues. The clonotype was recovered from a woman aged 65 to 85 with COVID-19, enrolled during active disease. The chain links TRBV7-8 to TRBJ1-1, with 7 bases identical to TRBD1. Material: peripheral blood. The CDR3 DNA sequence: TGTGCCAGCAGCTCCACAGGGGCCCTCATGAACACTGAAGCTTTCTTT. Protein product: CASSSTGALMNTEAFF. The whole variable domain, filled in from reference TRBV7-8 and TRBJ1-1, reads GAGVSQSPRYKVAKRGQDVALRCDPISGHVSLFWYQQALGQGPEFLTYFQNEAQLDKSGLPSDRFFAERPEGSVSTLKIQRTQQEDSAVYLCASSSTGALMNTEAFFGQGTRLTVV.